This entry features one T cell receptor (beta chain) sequence. MiXCR was run by TCRdb on the 5' RACE reads, yielding one entry per CDR3 protein. This table has tens of thousands of distinct CDR3 sequences, around 19% appearing once. The sample originates from a study of spatial heterogeneity in lung cancer. V shed 6 bases and J shed 8 bases, with 17 bases lying between them. The CDR3 runs to 14 residues. Time point denoted: blood at routine non-recurrence follow-up after resection. The sequence derives from a male donor with early-stage non-small cell lung cancer. The specimen was PBMCs, collected at follow-up. The chain recombines TRBV12-3 or TRBV12-4 with TRBJ2-1; D gene uncertain. For the CDR3, the DNA is TGTGCCAGCAGCCCCACGGCCGGCGCCGATGAGCAGTTCTTC. Translation gives CASSPTAGADEQFF.